This T cell receptor beta chain is from a study of T-cell reconstitution after alpha-beta-depleted transplantation in children. The germline V gene encodes CDR1 SQVTM and CDR2 ANQGSEA. The V and J ends lost 0 bases and 2 bases respectively, with 8 bases between them. CDR3 length: 15 residues. This clonotype appeared a few times. Its antigen is not identified. TCRbeta library construction was performed incorporating unique molecular identifiers. TCRdb independently ran MiXCR on the PCR reads; one entry per CDR3 protein. Of hundreds of thousands of distinct CDR3 sequences in the sample, over 10% were seen once. Findings of the study overall: Some patients' high day-60 TCRbeta diversity was traced to surviving recipient T cells and thymic progenitors.

The chain links TRBV29-1 to TRBJ2-6; D not certain. The source material was PBMCs, mostly from graft donor cells, sampled 360 days after TCRalphabeta/CD19-depleted stem cell transplant. The clonotype was recovered from a male patient younger than 18 who had a stem cell transplant for acute myeloid leukemia, so the T cells may come from the graft donor. CDR3 residues: CSVEDLAPGANVLTF. The CDR3 DNA is TGCAGCGTTGAAGATTTGGCACCTGGGGCCAACGTCCTGACTTTC.